The rows below give T cell receptor beta chains drawn from one sample of a study of long-term antiretroviral therapy in people with HIV. Profiled with immunoSEQ multiplex PCR; TCRdb holds only in-frame clones, not every one. This sample carries around 16,000 clones, around 85% of them seen once, and the ten largest clones take 13% to 15%. Source: unsorted PBMCs, taken about 1.2 years before starting antiretroviral therapy. These receptor sequences come from a man in his thirties or forties with HIV. Each CDR3 is given with its conserved first and last residue. Each record gives: CDR3 DNA, CDR3 protein, D gene, V gene, clone size, J gene. A D gene is named only where the DNA matches it firmly. Only some rows state a clone size, as once, few, many or a class for expanded clones.

TGCGCCAGCAGCGGAAGGACCTACGGGGAAACTGAAGCTTTCTTT CASSGRTYGETEAFF . TRBV5-1 . TRBJ1-1
TGTGCCAGCAGTGAAAGTAGAAAAGAGACCCAGTACTTC CASSESRKETQYF . TRBV2 once TRBJ2-5
TGTGCCAGCAGCTTAGGAGGCCCAGATACGCAGTATTTT CASSLGGPDTQYF . TRBV7-6 . TRBJ2-3
TGTGCCAGCAAAGGAGCAGAACCCTACGAGCAGTACTTC CASKGAEPYEQYF . TRBV2 . TRBJ2-7
TGCGCCAGCAGCCAAGCCGTTAGCTACGAGCAGTACTTC CASSQAVSYEQYF . TRBV4-3 . TRBJ2-7
TGTGCCAGCAGCCCGGGACAGGGGGAAGCCGGGGAGCTGTTTTTT CASSPGQGEAGELFF TRBD1 TRBV5-6 . TRBJ2-2
TGTGCCTGGAGTGGACTAGCGGGAGCAGATACGCAGTATTTT CAWSGLAGADTQYF TRBD2 TRBV30 . TRBJ2-3
TGTGCCAGCAGCCTCCGGACAGGGGCGAACACTGAAGCTTTCTTT CASSLRTGANTEAFF TRBD1 TRBV11-2 few TRBJ1-1
TGTGCCAGCAGTTCGCAGGACACCGTCACCTTC CASSSQDTVTF . TRBV6-6 . TRBJ1-2
TGTGCCATCAGTGATGGGCAGTTAAGGGTGGACAATGAGCAGTTCTTC CAISDGQLRVDNEQFF . TRBV10-3 . TRBJ2-1
TGCGCCAGCAGTGAGGGAGCAGGGGAGGCCTACAATGAGCAGTTCTTC CASSEGAGEAYNEQFF . TRBV10-1 . TRBJ2-1
TGTGCCAGCAGTTACTCGACGGTGAACATAGCCAATGAGCAGTTCTTC CASSYSTVNIANEQFF . TRBV6-5 . TRBJ2-1
TGTGCCAGCAGTGATGCAGCGCTTACGACAAAGTCGGGCCAACGTCCTGATTTC CASSDAALTTKSGQRPDF . TRBV6-9 . TRBJ2-6
TGTGCCAGCCTCCAACTGGGGACTAGCGGGGGGGTATCCGAGACCCAGTACTTC CASLQLGTSGGVSETQYF TRBD2 TRBV2 . TRBJ2-5
TGTGCCAGCTCACCAGGGGGACTAAGCTCCTACAATGAGCAGTTCTTC CASSPGGLSSYNEQFF TRBD2 TRBV18 . TRBJ2-1
TGTGCCAGCGACCTTAGGGGGAGGGGCAATGAGCAGTTCTTC CASDLRGRGNEQFF . TRBV5-8 . TRBJ2-1
TGTGCCAGCAGCTTGGGGGCACCCAAAGGGTCTGGAAACACCATATATTTT CASSLGAPKGSGNTIYF . TRBV5-4 . TRBJ1-3
TGTGCCAGCAGCCTCTCGTCCCTCTCTGGAAACACCATATATTTT CASSLSSLSGNTIYF . TRBV7-6 . TRBJ1-3
TGTGCCAGTAGTATAGGCATGGACAGACACACCGGGGAGCTGTTTTTT CASSIGMDRHTGELFF . TRBV19 . TRBJ2-2
TGTGCCAGCACCCAGGGGTACTCCTACGAGCAGTACTTC CASTQGYSYEQYF . TRBV6-5 . TRBJ2-7
TGTGCCAGCTCACCACCCTCTGGGGCCAACGTCCTGACTTTC CASSPPSGANVLTF . TRBV18 . TRBJ2-6
TGCGCCAGCAGGGACAGCACCGGGGAGCTGTTTTTT CASRDSTGELFF . TRBV10-1 . TRBJ2-2
TGCGCCAGCAGCCGGGGGGCAGGGGGCATGGGGGAGCAGTACTTC CASSRGAGGMGEQYF TRBD1 TRBV4-3 . TRBJ2-7
TGTGCCAGCAGTGAACAGACAGGAAATAATTCACCCCTCCACTTT CASSEQTGNNSPLHF . TRBV6-1 . TRBJ1-6
TGTGCCAGCTCTCCCTCCATAAGCTCTGGAAACACCATATATTTT CASSPSISSGNTIYF . TRBV18 . TRBJ1-3
TGTGCCAGCAGACTAACAGGGGGCGGCTACGAGCAGTACTTC CASRLTGGGYEQYF TRBD1 TRBV6-5 . TRBJ2-7
TGTGCCAGCAGTGAGGGGTCCTACAATGAGCAGTTCTTC CASSEGSYNEQFF . TRBV6-5 . TRBJ2-1
TGCGCCAGCAGCTTGGAACGAGGGGTCTTAGGCGAGCAGTACTTC CASSLERGVLGEQYF . TRBV5-1 . TRBJ2-7
TGTGCCAGCAGCCAACCACAGGGGTACCAGCCCCAGCATTTT CASSQPQGYQPQHF TRBD1 TRBV7-3 . TRBJ1-5
TGTGCCAGCAGTGAGAGGGCAGAACAGCCCCAGCATTTT CASSERAEQPQHF . TRBV6-4 . TRBJ1-5
TGCGCCAGCAGCCCCAGCACTAGCTTGGGCACCGGGGAGCTGTTTTTT CASSPSTSLGTGELFF . TRBV5-1 . TRBJ2-2
TGTGCCAGCAGCGTAGAAGGATACTACAATGAGCAGTTCTTC CASSVEGYYNEQFF . TRBV9 few TRBJ2-1
TGTGCCAGCAGCCAAGTTCTAAGCGGGAGAGTTATGAATGAGCAGTTCTTC CASSQVLSGRVMNEQFF TRBD2 TRBV14 few TRBJ2-1
TGTGCCAGCAGCTTAGACCCCCGCTCAACCCTGGGTGGCTACACCTTC CASSLDPRSTLGGYTF . TRBV7-9 few TRBJ1-2
TGTGCCAGCAGCTTCGGGGTTAGCACTGAAGCTTTCTTT CASSFGVSTEAFF . TRBV7-3 . TRBJ1-1
TGCGCCAGCAGCCCGGCGGGTTCCTACAATGAGCAGTTCTTC CASSPAGSYNEQFF . TRBV5-1 . TRBJ2-1
TGTGCCAGCAGCGGGCCCCCCAGGGGTGGCGATGAGCAGTTCTTC CASSGPPRGGDEQFF . TRBV9 . TRBJ2-1
TGTGCCAGCAGCTGGGATGACAGGGCCCCGGAGACCCAGTACTTC CASSWDDRAPETQYF TRBD1 TRBV5-4 . TRBJ2-5
TGTGCCAGCAGCTCCGGACTGAGTGGCTACACCTTC CASSSGLSGYTF . TRBV7-3 . TRBJ1-2
TGTGCTAGTGGTTTGCCCCGGGAGCCCCAGCATTTT CASGLPREPQHF . TRBV12-5 . TRBJ1-5
TGTGCCAGCAGCCGCCCCTTAGGGGGGTACGAGCAGTACTTC CASSRPLGGYEQYF . TRBV7-2 . TRBJ2-7
TGCGCCAGCAGTGAGGGAGCGGGAGAGGCCTACAATGAGCAGTTCTTC CASSEGAGEAYNEQFF TRBD2 TRBV10-1 . TRBJ2-1
TGTGCCAGCAGCTTAGGACAGTTTAATCAGCCCCAGCATTTT CASSLGQFNQPQHF . TRBV11-2 few TRBJ1-5
TGCGCCAGCAGCTTGGCGGGGAGGGCTGAAGCTTTCTTT CASSLAGRAEAFF . TRBV5-1 . TRBJ1-1
TGTGCCAGCAGCCAATTTAGCGGAGTTAGCACAGATACGCAGTATTTT CASSQFSGVSTDTQYF . TRBV4-2 once TRBJ2-3
TGTGCCACCAGCAGAGATCCACGAAGACAGGGCAACGAGCAGTACTTC CATSRDPRRQGNEQYF TRBD1 TRBV15 . TRBJ2-7
TGTGCCAGTAGTACCGTACAGGGGGCGGTGGGATATACGCAGTATTTT CASSTVQGAVGYTQYF TRBD1 TRBV19 . TRBJ2-3
TGTGCCAGCAGCTCGCAGGGGATGGGTGAAAAACTGTTTTTT CASSSQGMGEKLFF . TRBV11-2 . TRBJ1-4
TGTGCCAGCAGCTTAGATACCTACGAGCAGTACTTC CASSLDTYEQYF . TRBV7-2 . TRBJ2-7
TGTGCCAGCTCACCGAGGGCTATCGGGCAAGAGACCCAGTACTTC CASSPRAIGQETQYF . TRBV18 . TRBJ2-5
TGTGCCAGTAGTCGGACAGATACGCAGTATTTT CASSRTDTQYF . TRBV19 . TRBJ2-3
TGTGCCAGCAGCTTTCCGGGGGGCACCTACGAGCAGTACTTC CASSFPGGTYEQYF . TRBV7-8 once TRBJ2-7
TGTGCTAGCAGCTCGGGACTAGCGTTCGGTTTAGGGGAGCTGTTTTTT CASSSGLAFGLGELFF TRBD2 TRBV7-7 . TRBJ2-2
TGTGCCAGTAGTAGGAGCGGACTAGCCAACACCGGGGAGCTGTTTTTT CASSRSGLANTGELFF TRBD2 TRBV19 . TRBJ2-2
TGCAGCGTTGATCGCTCGGACGGCTACTATGGCTACACCTTC CSVDRSDGYYGYTF . TRBV29-1 . TRBJ1-2
TGTGCCAGCAGTGAAGCGGCTAGCGGGTTAACCAATGCACAAGAGACCCAGTACTTC CASSEAASGLTNAQETQYF TRBD2 TRBV2 . TRBJ2-5